Listed here are 3 T cell receptor beta chains from one sample, sequenced in a study of OX40 agonist ivuxolimab in advanced cancers. This table comes from immunoSEQ multiplex PCR, and its TCRdb copy is limited to in-frame clones, with some not included. The sample yields tens of thousands of clones, around four fifths seen once. This material consisted of CD4+ or CD8+ T cells sorted from blood, taken in a trial of the OX40 agonist ivuxolimab. The receptors were sampled from an adult with an advanced solid tumor such as melanoma, head and neck, liver or kidney cancer.

This chain links TRBV5-1 with TRBJ2-1; D perhaps matches TRBD2 (6 bases). V lost 2 bases, J lost 5 bases, and 17 bases lay in between. The CDR3 spans 16 residues. Germline CDR1 SGHRS, CDR2 YFSETQ. The CDR3 is CASSFGLRGGDNEQFF. Written as DNA, the CDR3 is TGCGCCAGCAGCTTTGGACTTAGGGGAGGTGACAATGAGCAGTTCTTC.

The V and J genes are TRBV14 and TRBJ1-1; perhaps TRBD1 as D (5 bases). The germline V gene has CDR1 SGHDN and CDR2 FVKESK. This CDR3 has 13 amino acids. Trimming cost V 6 bases and J 1 base, with 9 bases left between them. CDR3 region: CASSIQGNTEAFF. Written as DNA, the CDR3 is TGTGCCAGCAGTATTCAGGGGAACACTGAAGCTTTCTTT. The entire variable domain, with the rest obtained from reference TRBV14 and TRBJ1-1, is as follows: EAGVTQFPSHSVIEKGQTVTLRCDPISGHDNLYWYRRVMGKEIKFLLHFVKESKQDESGMPNNRFLAERTGGTYSTLKVQPAELEDSGVYFCASSIQGNTEAFFGQGTRLTVV.

The rearrangement links TRBV19 to TRBJ2-2; D may be TRBD2 (6 bases). This CDR3 is built from 15 residues. Germline loops: CDR1 LNHDA, CDR2 SQIVND (reference sequence). V was trimmed by 5 bases and J by 3 bases, leaving 13 bases between them. In DNA form, the CDR3 reads TGTGCCAGTAGTGCCGGACTACCCTACACCGGGGAGCTGTTTTTT. Encoded protein: CASSAGLPYTGELFF. Full variable domain (missing parts from reference TRBV19 and TRBJ2-2): DGGITQSPKYLFRKEGQNVTLSCEQNLNHDAMYWYRQDPGQGLRLIYYSQIVNDFQKGDIAEGYSVSREKKESFPLTVTSAQKNPTAFYLCASSAGLPYTGELFFGEGSRLTVL.